One sample yielded the 17 T cell receptor beta chains listed below, sequenced in a study of T cells in Graves' hyperthyroidism and ophthalmopathy. Amplified TCR beta CDR3 regions came from RNA transcripts. An initial round of RT-PCR targeting the TCR CDR3 relied on the HTBI primer set. One entry per CDR3 protein, called by TCRdb with MiXCR from the multiplex PCR reads. The data show 500,000 or so distinct CDR3 sequences, about a sixth seen once. The source material was blood. These receptors were collected from a woman aged 18 to 35 with Graves' ophthalmopathy.

This chain links TRBV5-1 with TRBJ2-2; 7 bases fit TRBD2. The CDR3 consists of 15 residues. The J segment lost 4 bases and the V segment lost 2 bases, leaving 5 bases of the junction unmatched. The germline gives CDR1 SGHRS, CDR2 YFSETQ. Written as DNA, the CDR3 is TGCGCCAGCAGCTTACAGCGGGACCTCACCGGGGAGCTGTTTTTT. It encodes CASSLQRDLTGELFF.

This clonotype has a count of ten or more. Here the CDR3 reads CASYVGTDYEQYF. The CDR3 bases are TGTGCCAGCTACGTCGGGACTGACTACGAGCAGTACTTC. This sequence joins TRBV2 and TRBJ2-7, with D maybe TRBD2 (6 bases). The CDR3 runs to 13 residues. Germline CDR1 and CDR2: SNHLY and FYNNEI. Trimming pared 8 bases from V and 3 bases from J, leaving 14 bases between.

This clonotype was observed many times. The chain carries TRBV11-2 and TRBJ1-4; a possible D gene is TRBD1 (6 bases). V was cut by 4 bases and J by 3 bases, with 18 bases left in between. CDR1 and CDR2 from the germline V gene are SGHAT and FQNNGV. There are 17 residues in the CDR3. The chain's CDR3 is CASSSGTRGQSNEKLFF. The CDR3 DNA follows: TGTGCCAGCAGCTCAGGCACGCGAGGACAGTCTAATGAAAAACTGTTTTTT.

J is TRBJ1-2 and V is TRBV10-3, with D maybe TRBD1 (5 bases). Germline lookup yields CDR1 ENHRY and CDR2 SYGVKD. Trimming pared 10 bases from V and 0 bases from J, leaving 21 bases between. The CDR3 runs 16 residues. CDR3 in amino acids: CATEEGLLDSNYGYTF. The CDR3 nucleotides read TGTGCCACCGAAGAGGGACTGCTCGATTCTAACTATGGCTACACCTTC.

Note on this clonotype: With a much larger clone just one base away, this may be a read error. The chain links TRBV28 to TRBJ2-7, with 7 positions matching TRBD2. J gave up 3 bases and V 8 bases, and 7 bases lay outside the gene matches. This CDR3 spans 13 amino acids. In germline, CDR1 is MDHEN, CDR2 SYDVKM. Here the CDR3 DNA reads TGTGCCAGCCACCAGTGGGAGGGCTACGAGCAGTACTTC. Protein: CASHQWEGYEQYF.

The table lists this clonotype with many counts. The chain employs TRBV20-1 and TRBJ1-2, with TRBD1 matching over 9 bases. CDR3 length: 14 residues. Germline CDR1 and CDR2: DFQATT and SNEGSKA (reference sequence). V gave up 4 bases and J gave up 0 bases; unmatched junction bases: 3. The CDR3: CSAKQGAANYGYTF. CDR3 DNA: TGCAGTGCTAAACAGGGGGCGGCTAACTATGGCTACACCTTC.

This chain connects TRBV7-3 to TRBJ2-1; 8 bases are a match to TRBD2. The germline V gene has CDR1 SGHTA and CDR2 FQGTGA. The CDR3 has 16 amino acids. With 5 bases clipped from V and 10 bases from J, the junction kept 16 bases outside the gene matches. The CDR3 sequence is CASSRYGGAGGREQFF. DNA of the CDR3: TGTGCCAGCAGCCGGTATGGTGGGGCGGGAGGACGGGAGCAGTTCTTC.

This clonotype was seen ten or more times. The chain couples TRBV20-1 to TRBJ1-2; 7 nucleotides match TRBD1. V was pared by 4 bases and J by 8 bases, with 4 bases of the junction left unmatched. Germline loops: CDR1 DFQATT, CDR2 SNEGSKA (reference sequence). This CDR3 comprises 11 residues. The CDR3 region is CSANPQGGYTF. The CDR3, as DNA: TGCAGTGCTAACCCACAGGGGGGCTACACCTTC.

This clonotype was picked up many times. The rearrangement links TRBV5-8 to TRBJ2-1, with TRBD1 matching 9 bases. V shed 9 bases, J shed 6 bases, and the junction held 10 bases outside the gene matches. Germline assignment: CDR1 SGHTS and CDR2 YDEGEE. The CDR3 covers 14 residues. The CDR3 DNA reads TGTGCCACCCTTCGGGGGACAGGGAGCAATGAGCAGTTCTTC. It encodes CATLRGTGSNEQFF.

The chain joins TRBV7-2 to TRBJ2-1; 11 bases agree with TRBD2. This CDR3 spans 15 amino acids. The V gene end was trimmed by 6 bases and the J gene end by 4 bases; junction bases not matched to a gene: 5. Looked up from germline, CDR1 is SGHTA and CDR2 is FQGNSA. CDR3 protein: CASRGTSGGYNEQFF. CDR3 bases: TGTGCCAGCAGAGGTACTAGCGGGGGTTACAATGAGCAGTTCTTC.

This clonotype was counted at least ten times. The chain joins TRBV5-1 to TRBJ1-5; D may be TRBD1 (5 bases). This CDR3 region has 16 residues. V shed 2 bases and J shed 3 bases, with 15 bases lying between them. The germline V gene has CDR1 SGHRS and CDR2 YFSETQ. The CDR3 DNA reads as TGCGCCAGCAGCTTTGCTCCCCAGGGTGTCAATCAGCCCCAGCATTTT. Its protein is CASSFAPQGVNQPQHF.

This clonotype was seen many times. V is TRBV11-1 and J is TRBJ2-7; D uncertain. With 2 bases removed from V and 5 bases from J, the gap between germline ends came to 10 bases. From germline, CDR1 is SGHAT and CDR2 FQDESV (reference sequence). This CDR3 comprises 13 residues. The DNA of the CDR3 is TGTGCCAGCAGCTTAACCGGGTTGGACGAGCAGTACTTC. It is translated as CASSLTGLDEQYF.

The rearrangement uses TRBV6-1 and TRBJ2-7, with D possibly matching TRBD1 (6 bases). Germline-derived CDR1 and CDR2 are MNHNS and SASEGT. The CDR3 contains 15 residues. Trimming took 0 bases from V and 3 from J, leaving 12 bases between them. The chain's CDR3 is CASSEAPGQIYEQYF. CDR3 coding DNA: TGTGCCAGCAGTGAAGCGCCTGGACAGATCTACGAGCAGTACTTC.

The chain recombines TRBV6-1 with TRBJ2-2; TRBD1 aligns across 9 bases. Per the germline V gene, CDR1 is MNHNS and CDR2 is SASEGT. CDR3 length: 14 residues. The ends lost 8 bases at V and 6 bases at J; junction bases unmatched: 7. The CDR3 here is CASRDRVIPGELFF. The DNA for the CDR3 is TGTGCCAGCCGGGACAGGGTAATCCCCGGGGAGCTGTTTTTT.

This clonotype came up a few times. The chain combines TRBV29-1 with TRBJ2-1; the D gene is possibly TRBD1 (5 bases). CDR1 is SQVTM and CDR2 is ANQGSEA in the germline V gene. The CDR3 runs 12 residues. V lost 0 bases to trimming and J lost 15 bases, with 15 bases between them. The CDR3 nucleotides are TGCAGCGTTGAAGATCTTAAGCAGGGTGCGTTCTTC. Amino acids: CSVEDLKQGAFF.

The chain carries TRBV29-1 and TRBJ1-1; a possible D gene is TRBD1 (5 bases). Germline V gene sequence: CDR1 SQVTM, CDR2 ANQGSEA. V was cut by 5 bases and J by 2 bases, with 9 bases left in between. The CDR3 is 12 amino acids. CDR3 region: CSVPGVNTEAFF. The CDR3 nucleotides are TGCAGCGTTCCGGGGGTCAACACTGAAGCTTTCTTT. The full variable domain, in which reference TRBV29-1 and TRBJ1-1 provide the parts outside the CDR3, is SAVISQKPSRDICQRGTSLTIQCQVDSQVTMMFWYRQQPGQSLTLIATANQGSEATYESGFVIDKFPISRPNLTFSTLTVSNMSPEDSSIYLCSVPGVNTEAFFGQGTRLTVV.

A few counts support this clonotype. The V call is TRBV20-1, the J call TRBJ2-3; the D gene could be TRBD1 or TRBD2 (5 bases each). V gave up 3 bases and J gave up 1 base, with 11 bases separating them. The CDR3 consists of 14 residues. Germline V gene sequence: CDR1 DFQATT, CDR2 SNEGSKA (reference sequence). CDR3 sequence (DNA): TGCAGTGCTAGGGCCGGGGCCGGCACAGATACGCAGTATTTT. Its protein product is CSARAGAGTDTQYF.